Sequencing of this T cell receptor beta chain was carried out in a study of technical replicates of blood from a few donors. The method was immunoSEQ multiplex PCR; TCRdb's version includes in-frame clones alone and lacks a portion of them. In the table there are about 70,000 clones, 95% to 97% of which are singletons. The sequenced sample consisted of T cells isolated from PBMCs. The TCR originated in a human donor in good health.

This CDR3 reads CATSYSRGGDKNIQYF. The CDR3 coding sequence is TGTGCCACCTCATATAGCAGGGGTGGAGACAAAAACATTCAGTACTTC. The V call is TRBV2, the J call TRBJ2-4; TRBD1 is a possible D gene (6 bases). Deletions cut 10 bases from V and 3 bases from J, with 22 bases between. Per the germline V gene, CDR1 is SNHLY and CDR2 is FYNNEI. The CDR3 totals 16 residues.